This is a list of T cell receptor beta chains from one sample in a study of blood T cell repertoires in COVID-19. Measured with immunoSEQ multiplex PCR; TCRdb has only the in-frame clones, and not every one. The table shows 190,000 or so clones, with approximately 85% occurring only once. Sequenced input: peripheral blood. Source of these receptors: a woman older than 75 with acute or convalescent COVID-19. Both conserved end residues are part of each CDR3.

V gene: TRBV12-5
J gene: TRBJ1-5
CDR3 protein: CASGLVSYNVGNQPQHF

V gene: TRBV7-2
J gene: TRBJ2-1
CDR3 protein: CASSLEAGGPNEQFF

V gene: TRBV12-3/TRBV12-4
J gene: TRBJ1-1
CDR3 protein: CASSFRGRGNAFF

V gene: TRBV7-8
J gene: TRBJ2-7
CDR3 protein: CASSPQAPFSYEQYF

V gene: TRBV7-7
J gene: TRBJ1-1
CDR3 protein: CASSFSRQSEAFF

V gene: TRBV7-2
J gene: TRBJ1-2
CDR3 protein: CASSWKGENYGYTF

V gene: TRBV5-5
J gene: TRBJ2-4
CDR3 protein: CASSHLGTELAKNIQYF

V gene: TRBV15
J gene: TRBJ2-7
CDR3 protein: CATSRGGMTGGSYEQYF

V gene: TRBV9
J gene: TRBJ2-3
CDR3 protein: CASSKPGGAADTQYF

V gene: TRBV3-1/TRBV3-2
J gene: TRBJ2-3
CDR3 protein: CASSREGLARTDTQYF

V gene: TRBV5-4
J gene: TRBJ2-7
CDR3 protein: CASSSGGTSGHYEQYF

V gene: TRBV6-6
J gene: TRBJ2-5
CDR3 protein: CASSYESSGQETQYF

V gene: TRBV7-2
J gene: TRBJ1-1
CDR3 protein: CASSPPGGGTEAFF

V gene: TRBV7-3
J gene: TRBJ2-1
CDR3 protein: CASSPRARRNYNEQFF

V gene: TRBV6-6
J gene: TRBJ2-2
CDR3 protein: CASSYAGAGELFF

V gene: TRBV7-9
J gene: TRBJ2-3
CDR3 protein: CASSLEAGRGTQYF

V gene: TRBV2
J gene: TRBJ2-7
CDR3 protein: CASTEPGANYEQYF

V gene: TRBV24-1
J gene: TRBJ2-1
CDR3 protein: CATSDSGIASRSEQFF

V gene: TRBV6-5
J gene: TRBJ2-6
CDR3 protein: CASTVYPSGANVLTF

V gene: TRBV7-9
J gene: TRBJ1-3
CDR3 protein: CASSPQDRAIYF

V gene: TRBV11-2
J gene: TRBJ2-7
CDR3 protein: CATLDNYEQYF

V gene: TRBV7-9
J gene: TRBJ1-1
CDR3 protein: CASSRNTDRPAEAFF

V gene: TRBV6-1
J gene: TRBJ2-5
CDR3 protein: CASSDPGLAGTSQYF

V gene: TRBV5-5
J gene: TRBJ2-3
CDR3 protein: CASGHGGAKGTQYF

V gene: TRBV7-7
J gene: TRBJ2-3
CDR3 protein: CASSALGGGAAATDTQYF

V gene: TRBV5-6
J gene: TRBJ2-1
CDR3 protein: CASSFDRANEQFF

V gene: TRBV21-1
J gene: TRBJ2-3
CDR3 protein: CASKQPDTQYF

V gene: TRBV12-5
J gene: TRBJ2-1
CDR3 protein: CASGPPLAGGYNEQFF

V gene: TRBV12-3/TRBV12-4
J gene: TRBJ2-2
CDR3 protein: CASSWTDTGELFF

V gene: TRBV5-6
J gene: TRBJ1-2
CDR3 protein: CASSLPGGTPNYGYTF

V gene: TRBV7-6
J gene: TRBJ2-1
CDR3 protein: CASSLAGSGGTYNEQFF

V gene: TRBV9
J gene: TRBJ2-7
CDR3 protein: CASSASGFEQYF

V gene: TRBV5-8
J gene: TRBJ2-1
CDR3 protein: CASSLGQGAHNEQFF

V gene: TRBV5-1
J gene: TRBJ1-1
CDR3 protein: CASSSQGATEAFF

V gene: TRBV24-1
J gene: TRBJ2-5
CDR3 protein: CATFSRTRLQETQYF

V gene: TRBV3-1/TRBV3-2
J gene: TRBJ2-1
CDR3 protein: CASSQDSGQPYNEQFF

V gene: TRBV6-5
J gene: TRBJ1-1
CDR3 protein: CASSYRQGMVNTEAFF

V gene: TRBV14
J gene: TRBJ2-1
CDR3 protein: CASSQGQGAYNEQFF

V gene: TRBV11-3
J gene: TRBJ2-1
CDR3 protein: CASSLDGTQSNEQFF